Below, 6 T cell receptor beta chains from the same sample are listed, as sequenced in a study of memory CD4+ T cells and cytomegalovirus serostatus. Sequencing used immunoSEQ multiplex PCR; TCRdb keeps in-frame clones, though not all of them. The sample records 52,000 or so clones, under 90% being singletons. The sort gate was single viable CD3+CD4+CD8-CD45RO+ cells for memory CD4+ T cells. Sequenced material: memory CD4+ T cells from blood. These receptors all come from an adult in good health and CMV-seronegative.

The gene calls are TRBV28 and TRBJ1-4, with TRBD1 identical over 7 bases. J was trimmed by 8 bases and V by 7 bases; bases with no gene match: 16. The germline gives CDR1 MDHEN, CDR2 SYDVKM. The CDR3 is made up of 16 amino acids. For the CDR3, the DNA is TGTGCCAGCACCCTCGGGGGGGGACAGTTTAACGAAAAACTGTTTTTT. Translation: CASTLGGGQFNEKLFF.

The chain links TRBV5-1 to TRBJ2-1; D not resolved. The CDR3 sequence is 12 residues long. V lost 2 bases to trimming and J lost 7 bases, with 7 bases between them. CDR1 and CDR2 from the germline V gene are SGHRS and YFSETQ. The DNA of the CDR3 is TGCGCCAGCAGCTTTGACGGGAATGAGCAGTTCTTC. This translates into CASSFDGNEQFF.

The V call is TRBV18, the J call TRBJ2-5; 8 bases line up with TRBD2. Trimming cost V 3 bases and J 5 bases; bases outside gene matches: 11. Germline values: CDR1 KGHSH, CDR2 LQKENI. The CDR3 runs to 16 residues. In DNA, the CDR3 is TGTGCCAGCTCACCCTGGACTAGCAGGAATTCGGAGACCCAGTACTTC. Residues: CASSPWTSRNSETQYF.

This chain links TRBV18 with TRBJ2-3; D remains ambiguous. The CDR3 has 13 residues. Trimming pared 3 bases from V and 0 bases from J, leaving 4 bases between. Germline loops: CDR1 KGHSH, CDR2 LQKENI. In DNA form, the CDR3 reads TGTGCCAGCTCACCGGGGAGCACAGATACGCAGTATTTT. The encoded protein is CASSPGSTDTQYF.

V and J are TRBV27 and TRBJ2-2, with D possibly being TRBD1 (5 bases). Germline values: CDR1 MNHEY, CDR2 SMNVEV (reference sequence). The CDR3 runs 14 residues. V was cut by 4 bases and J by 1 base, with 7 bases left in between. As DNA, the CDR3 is TGTGCCAGCAGTTATACAGGGAACACCGGGGAGCTGTTTTTT. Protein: CASSYTGNTGELFF.

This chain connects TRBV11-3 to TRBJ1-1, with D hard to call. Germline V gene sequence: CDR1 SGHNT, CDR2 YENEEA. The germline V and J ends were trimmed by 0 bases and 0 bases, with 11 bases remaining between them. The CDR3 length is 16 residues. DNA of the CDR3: TGTGCCAGCAGCTTAGATCCGGGCACCTTGAACACTGAAGCTTTCTTT. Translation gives CASSLDPGTLNTEAFF.